The 28 T cell receptor beta chains reported below all come from one sample, sequenced in a study of T cells in Graves' hyperthyroidism and ophthalmopathy. The CDR3 regions of TCR beta were amplified from RNA transcripts. In the first-round RT-PCR of the TCR CDR3, the HTBI primer set was used. A single record per CDR3 protein comes from TCRdb applying MiXCR to the multiplex PCR reads. The sample contains fewer than 900,000 distinct CDR3 sequences, about 15% of which appear only once. What was sequenced was blood. The receptors originated from a man in his late teens or twenties with Graves' hyperthyroidism.

This clonotype occurred many times. This rearrangement joins TRBV30 to TRBJ2-7, with D possibly being TRBD2 (6 bases). V lost 2 bases, J lost 7 bases, and 18 bases lay in between. CDR1 is GTSNPN, CDR2 SVGIG, per germline (reference sequence). The CDR3 totals 14 residues. The CDR3 DNA reads as TGTGCCTGGAGTATGGACCCGGGGGTGGAGGAGCAGTACTTC. It encodes CAWSMDPGVEEQYF.

The chain is built from TRBV19 and TRBJ1-5; D is perhaps TRBD1 (5 bases). V was cut by 4 bases and J by 0 bases, with 10 bases left in between. Germline CDR1 LNHDA, CDR2 SQIVND (reference sequence). CDR3 length equals 15 residues. For the CDR3, the DNA is TGTGCCAGTAGTACAGGGATGTATAGCAATCAGCCCCAGCATTTT. Protein product: CASSTGMYSNQPQHF.

This rearrangement joins TRBV5-1 to TRBJ1-4; 9 bases match TRBD1. V shed 3 bases, J shed 8 bases, and the junction held 8 bases outside the gene matches. Germline V CDR1 and CDR2: SGHRS, YFSETQ. The CDR3 is 15 residues long. The CDR3 here is CASSSDRGFKEKLFF. CDR3 DNA: TGCGCCAGCAGCTCGGACAGGGGATTCAAGGAAAAACTGTTTTTT. The entire variable domain, with the rest obtained from reference TRBV5-1 and TRBJ1-4, is as follows: KAGVTQTPRYLIKTRGQQVTLSCSPISGHRSVSWYQQTPGQGLQFLFEYFSETQRNKGNFPGRFSGRQFSNSRSEMNVSTLELGDSALYLCASSSDRGFKEKLFFGSGTQLSVL.

This clonotype appeared many times. This sequence joins TRBV7-9 and TRBJ2-3; unclear D gene. Germline assignment: CDR1 SEHNR and CDR2 FQNEAQ (reference sequence). Trimming removed 5 bases from V and 0 bases from J, with 9 bases in between. This CDR3 comprises 14 residues. This chain's CDR3 is CASSRLRSTDTQYF. As DNA, the CDR3 is TGTGCCAGCAGCCGACTCCGGAGCACAGATACGCAGTATTTT.

As regards this clonotype: One base away lies a much larger clone, so this may be a sequencing read error. V gene TRBV28 combines with J gene TRBJ2-4, with 7 nucleotides matching TRBD2. CDR1 is MDHEN and CDR2 is SYDVKM in the germline V gene. The CDR3 length is 15 residues. For the CDR3, the DNA is TGTGCCAGCATCCGGGAGGTGGTAGCCAAAGACATTCAGTACTTC. Translation: CASIREVVAKDIQYF.

This clonotype was observed at least ten times. The chain joins TRBV28 to TRBJ2-7; 8 bases match TRBD1. Germline V gene lookup returns CDR1 MDHEN and CDR2 SYDVKM. With V trimmed by 2 bases and J by 4 bases, 4 bases remained unmatched. The CDR3 has 14 residues. CDR3 amino acids: CASSLPGGFYEQYF. The CDR3 bases are TGTGCCAGCAGTTTACCAGGGGGCTTTTACGAGCAGTACTTC.

In regard to this clonotype: This clone may be a read error of a much larger clone one base away. This chain joins TRBV24-1 and TRBJ2-3; 7 bases are a match to TRBD2. Germline V gene lookup returns CDR1 KGHDR and CDR2 SFDVKD. With V trimmed by 4 bases and J by 2 bases, 14 bases remained unmatched. The CDR3 has 18 residues. CDR3 coding DNA: TGTGCCACCAGTGAGGGGACGGGGGGAAACCACTCCACAGATACGCAGTATTTT. This sequence encodes CATSEGTGGNHSTDTQYF.

This clonotype was observed a single time. The V gene is TRBV29-1, the J gene TRBJ1-1; D gene ambiguous. The CDR3 covers 13 residues. V lost 6 bases and J lost 1, with 12 bases in between. Germline V gene sequence: CDR1 SQVTM, CDR2 ANQGSEA. The CDR3, as DNA: TGCAGCGTGAGCCCTCGGGAGAACACTGAAGCTTTCTTT. The encoded protein is CSVSPRENTEAFF.

V is TRBV19 and J is TRBJ1-5, with D unresolved. This CDR3 contains 13 residues. Germline CDR1 LNHDA, CDR2 SQIVND (reference sequence). Trimming stripped 9 bases from V and 9 bases from J, with 18 bases between. The CDR3 coding sequence is TGTGCCAGCGACCCGCGGCCCCCGGGGCCCCAGCATTTT. Amino acids: CASDPRPPGPQHF. Full variable domain (missing parts from reference TRBV19 and TRBJ1-5): DGGITQSPKYLFRKEGQNVTLSCEQNLNHDAMYWYRQDPGQGLRLIYYSQIVNDFQKGDIAEGYSVSREKKESFPLTVTSAQKNPTAFYLCASDPRPPGPQHFGDGTRLSIL.

This clonotype has a count of ten or more. The gene calls are TRBV12-3 or TRBV12-4 and TRBJ2-1, with 11 bases lining up with TRBD2. There are 16 residues in the CDR3. The J segment lost 7 bases and the V segment lost 2 bases, leaving 7 bases of the junction unmatched. The CDR3 sequence: CASSLSLAGVRNEQFF. DNA of the CDR3: TGTGCCAGCAGTTTATCACTAGCGGGAGTGCGGAATGAGCAGTTCTTC.

This clonotype was observed at least ten times. V and J are TRBV3-1 and TRBJ1-1, with D perhaps TRBD1 (5 bases). The CDR3 contains 13 residues. The V end lost 2 bases, the J end lost 3 bases, and 7 bases lay between the germline ends. Germline V CDR1 and CDR2: LGHDT, YNNKEL (reference sequence). The chain's CDR3 is CASSQLRDTEAFF. In DNA form, the CDR3 reads TGTGCCAGCAGCCAACTCAGGGACACTGAAGCTTTCTTT.

This clonotype came up many times. The rearrangement uses TRBV12-3 or TRBV12-4 and TRBJ1-1, with D uncertain. CDR3 length equals 12 residues. V lost 5 bases and J lost 1, with 5 bases in between. CDR3 nucleotides: TGTGCCAGCAGTATCAGGAACACTGAAGCTTTCTTT. As protein: CASSIRNTEAFF.

There are many counts of this clonotype. The genes are TRBV28 and TRBJ2-7; D tentatively fits TRBD1 or TRBD2 (5 bases each). V lost 4 bases, J lost 2 bases, and 9 bases lay in between. Germline-derived CDR1 and CDR2 are MDHEN and SYDVKM. The CDR3 consists of 13 residues. The CDR3 loop reads CASSYGAAYEQYF. As DNA, the CDR3 is TGTGCCAGCAGTTACGGGGCTGCCTACGAGCAGTACTTC.

The gene calls are TRBV20-1 and TRBJ2-5; 14 nucleotides agree with TRBD2. The CDR3 totals 15 residues. The ends lost 0 bases at V and 12 bases at J; junction bases unmatched: 9. Germline loops: CDR1 DFQATT, CDR2 SNEGSKA (reference sequence). CDR3 residues: CSAREGGTSGSAEYF. The DNA of the CDR3 is TGCAGTGCTAGAGAGGGAGGGACTAGCGGGAGCGCGGAGTACTTC.

In its sample, this clonotype was seen many times. The J gene is TRBJ2-1, the V gene TRBV2, with D tentatively TRBD1 or TRBD2 (6 bases each). The CDR3 covers 12 residues. The germline CDR1 and CDR2 sequences are SNHLY and FYNNEI. Trimming removed 10 bases from V and 6 bases from J, with 13 bases in between. The CDR3 protein is CATGEGGNEQFF. The CDR3 coding sequence is TGTGCCACGGGAGAGGGGGGCAATGAGCAGTTCTTC.

This clonotype was seen a few times. This chain uses TRBV18 with TRBJ1-1; no clear D gene. Deletions cut 3 bases from V and 10 bases from J, with 18 bases between. Germline lookup yields CDR1 KGHSH and CDR2 LQKENI. The length of the CDR3 is 14 residues. CDR3 bases: TGTGCCAGCTCACCCCTAGGAGGGAATAAGGGAGCTTTCTTT. Translation gives CASSPLGGNKGAFF.

This clonotype was observed many times. V and J are TRBV27 and TRBJ2-3; D is possibly TRBD1 (6 bases). The CDR3 extends over 14 amino acids. Germline CDR1 is MNHEY and CDR2 is SMNVEV (reference sequence). Between the trimmed V and J ends, which lost 6 bases and 3 bases, there was a span of 13 bases. The DNA of the CDR3 is TGTGCCAGCAGGCTGACAGGTGGAACAGATACGCAGTATTTT. Translation: CASRLTGGTDTQYF.

This clonotype has ten or more counts. The chain uses TRBV29-1 and TRBJ1-1; D uncertain. Germline CDR1 and CDR2: SQVTM and ANQGSEA. The CDR3 contains 11 residues. The ends were cut back, 6 bases at V and 6 bases at J, with 11 bases in the middle. DNA for the CDR3: TGCAGCGTCGACCCGTACGCTGAAGCTTTCTTT. Translating it yields CSVDPYAEAFF.

Many counts were recorded for this clonotype. The genes are TRBV7-2 and TRBJ2-7; 8 bases line up with TRBD2. The CDR3 runs 15 residues. J gave up 2 bases and V 3 bases, and 6 bases lay outside the gene matches. Germline loops: CDR1 SGHTA, CDR2 FQGNSA. The CDR3 is CASSLGAGAAYEQYF. The CDR3 nucleotides are TGTGCCAGCAGCTTGGGAGCGGGAGCGGCCTACGAGCAGTACTTC.

The table lists this clonotype with a few counts. The chain employs TRBV6-1 and TRBJ1-5; perhaps TRBD1 as D (5 bases). The ends were cut back, 2 bases at V and 5 bases at J, with 16 bases in the middle. The CDR3 runs 16 residues. CDR1 is MNHNS, CDR2 SASEGT, per germline. CDR3 bases: TGTGCCAGCAGTGAAAAATTCTTAGGGGTGCATCAGCCCCAGCATTTT. Its protein is CASSEKFLGVHQPQHF.

The chain combines TRBV28 with TRBJ1-5; D remains ambiguous. V was trimmed by 3 bases and J by 7 bases, leaving 4 bases between them. Germline CDR1 is MDHEN and CDR2 is SYDVKM. This CDR3 region has 11 residues. The DNA of the CDR3 is TGTGCCAGCAGTTTGAAACAGCCCCAGCATTTT. This translates into CASSLKQPQHF.

This clonotype was observed a few times. The chain recombines TRBV6-1 with TRBJ1-1; D is unresolved. Germline V gives CDR1 MNHNS, CDR2 SASEGT. The CDR3 runs to 12 residues. V gave up 3 bases and J gave up 6 bases, with 8 bases separating them. CDR3 bases: TGTGCCAGCAGTGACGAGTTATCTGAAGCTTTCTTT. This codes for CASSDELSEAFF.

This clonotype was detected a few times. V is TRBV20-1 and J is TRBJ2-3, with D possibly being TRBD1 or TRBD2 (6 bases each). The V end lost 4 bases, the J end lost 8 bases, and 13 bases lay between the germline ends. This CDR3 region has 12 residues. From germline, CDR1 is DFQATT and CDR2 SNEGSKA (reference sequence). The CDR3 DNA follows: TGCAGTGCTAAGGGGGGATGGGCTACGCAGTATTTT. Amino acids: CSAKGGWATQYF.

This clonotype turned up a few times. V usage is TRBV14 and J usage is TRBJ2-4; 14 bases are shared with TRBD2. Trimming removed 1 base from V and 8 bases from J; junction bases left unmatched: 16. The CDR3 runs to 20 residues. The germline V gene encodes CDR1 SGHDN and CDR2 FVKESK. DNA for the CDR3: TGTGCCAGCAGCCAAGGAGGAGGCGAAGGGACTAGCGGGAGACGGTACATTCAGTACTTC. This codes for CASSQGGGEGTSGRRYIQYF. The variable domain in full, with the rest retrieved from reference TRBV14 and TRBJ2-4, is EAGVTQFPSHSVIEKGQTVTLRCDPISGHDNLYWYRRVMGKEIKFLLHFVKESKQDESGMPNNRFLAERTGGTYSTLKVQPAELEDSGVYFCASSQGGGEGTSGRRYIQYFGAGTRLSVL.

The V call is TRBV28, the J call TRBJ2-2; 8 bases agree with TRBD2. Looked up from germline, CDR1 is MDHEN and CDR2 is SYDVKM. J lost 7 bases, V lost 2 bases, and 0 bases had no gene match. The CDR3 is 13 residues long. The CDR3 is CASSLREGGELFF. CDR3 sequence (DNA): TGTGCCAGCAGTTTACGGGAGGGCGGGGAGCTGTTTTTT.

The CDR3, as DNA: TGTGCCAGCACTGGGGGGACAAAAGAGACCCAGTACTTC. Translation: CASTGGTKETQYF. This chain joins TRBV6-1 and TRBJ2-5; possibly TRBD1 or TRBD2 for D (6 bases each). The length of the CDR3 is 13 residues. Germline V lookup: CDR1 MNHNS, CDR2 SASEGT. V dropped 7 bases and J dropped 3 bases, with 12 bases sitting between them.

This clonotype was found a few times. This chain links TRBV20-1 with TRBJ2-7; TRBD1 agrees at 12 bases. The CDR3 spans 15 residues. V dropped 0 bases and J dropped 7; count of bases not matched to a gene: 7. The germline CDR1 and CDR2 sequences are DFQATT and SNEGSKA (reference sequence). The CDR3 region is CSAREGQGAGWEQYF. The CDR3 DNA is TGCAGTGCTAGAGAGGGACAGGGGGCTGGTTGGGAGCAGTACTTC.

This chain links TRBV20-1 with TRBJ2-7, with a weak D call TRBD1 (6 bases). The CDR3 extends over 14 amino acids. The V and J ends lost 5 bases and 0 bases respectively, with 14 bases between them. Germline CDR1 is DFQATT and CDR2 is SNEGSKA (reference sequence). In DNA form, the CDR3 reads TGCAGTGCTGCCCAGCAGGGGTACTCCTACGAGCAGTACTTC. Translation: CSAAQQGYSYEQYF.